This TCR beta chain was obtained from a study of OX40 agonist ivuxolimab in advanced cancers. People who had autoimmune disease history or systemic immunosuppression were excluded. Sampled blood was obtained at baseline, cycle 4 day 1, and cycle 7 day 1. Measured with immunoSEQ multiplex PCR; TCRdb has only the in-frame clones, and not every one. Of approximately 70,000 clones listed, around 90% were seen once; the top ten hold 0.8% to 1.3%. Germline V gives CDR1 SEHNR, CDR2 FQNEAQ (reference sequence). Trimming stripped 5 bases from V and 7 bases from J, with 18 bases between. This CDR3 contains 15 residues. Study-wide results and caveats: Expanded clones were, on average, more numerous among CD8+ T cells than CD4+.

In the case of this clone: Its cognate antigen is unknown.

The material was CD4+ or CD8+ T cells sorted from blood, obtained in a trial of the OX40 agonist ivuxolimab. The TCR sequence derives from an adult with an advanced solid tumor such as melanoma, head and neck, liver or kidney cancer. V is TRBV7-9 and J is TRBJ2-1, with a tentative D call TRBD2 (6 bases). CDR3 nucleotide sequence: TGTGCCAGCAGCCCACGTCCGGGAGATGGGAATGAGCAGTTCTTC. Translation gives CASSPRPGDGNEQFF.